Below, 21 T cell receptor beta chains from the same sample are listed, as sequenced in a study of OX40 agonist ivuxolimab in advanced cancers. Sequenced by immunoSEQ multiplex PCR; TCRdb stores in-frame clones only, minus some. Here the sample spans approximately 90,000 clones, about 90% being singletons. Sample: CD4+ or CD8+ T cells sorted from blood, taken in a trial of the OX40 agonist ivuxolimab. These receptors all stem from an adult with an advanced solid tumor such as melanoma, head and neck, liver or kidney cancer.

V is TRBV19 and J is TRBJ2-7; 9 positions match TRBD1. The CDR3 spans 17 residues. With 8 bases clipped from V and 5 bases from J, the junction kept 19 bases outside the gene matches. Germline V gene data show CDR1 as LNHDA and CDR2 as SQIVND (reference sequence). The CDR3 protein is CASRLYLTGTGMDEQYF. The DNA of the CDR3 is TGTGCCAGTCGGCTATACCTTACCGGGACAGGGATGGACGAGCAGTACTTC.

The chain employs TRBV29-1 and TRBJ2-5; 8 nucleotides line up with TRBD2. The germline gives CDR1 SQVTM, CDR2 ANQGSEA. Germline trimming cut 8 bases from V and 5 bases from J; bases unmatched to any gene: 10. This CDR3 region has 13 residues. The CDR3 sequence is CSSSGGPGETQYF. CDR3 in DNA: TGCAGCTCCTCGGGGGGGCCAGGGGAGACCCAGTACTTC.

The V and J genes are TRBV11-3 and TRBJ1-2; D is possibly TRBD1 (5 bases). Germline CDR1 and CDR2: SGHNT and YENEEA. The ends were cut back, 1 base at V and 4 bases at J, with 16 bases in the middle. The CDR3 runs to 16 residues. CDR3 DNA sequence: TGTGCCAGCAGCTTAGGTCAGGGAAACTATCCCTATGGCTACACCTTC. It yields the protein CASSLGQGNYPYGYTF.

The CDR3 DNA reads as TGCGCCAGCAGCCCCAGTCTTGGCGGGAGTTCCTACGAGCAGTACTTC. Translation: CASSPSLGGSSYEQYF. The gene calls are TRBV5-1 and TRBJ2-7, with TRBD2 matching 7 bases. V lost 4 bases and J lost 1; bases outside the gene matches: 11. Germline V gene sequence: CDR1 SGHRS, CDR2 YFSETQ. This CDR3 is built from 16 residues. The variable domain in full, with the rest retrieved from reference TRBV5-1 and TRBJ2-7, is KAGVTQTPRYLIKTRGQQVTLSCSPISGHRSVSWYQQTPGQGLQFLFEYFSETQRNKGNFPGRFSGRQFSNSRSEMNVSTLELGDSALYLCASSPSLGGSSYEQYFGPGTRLTVT.

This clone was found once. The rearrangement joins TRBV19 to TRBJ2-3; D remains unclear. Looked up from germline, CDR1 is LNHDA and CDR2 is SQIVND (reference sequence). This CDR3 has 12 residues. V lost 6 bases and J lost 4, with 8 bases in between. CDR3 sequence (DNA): TGTGCCAGTAGCCAGAAGTCAGATACGCAGTATTTT. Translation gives CASSQKSDTQYF.

The CDR3 protein is CASSLGPNTGELFF. CDR3 bases: TGTGCCAGCAGCTTGGGACCGAACACCGGGGAGCTGTTTTTT. This rearrangement joins TRBV5-6 to TRBJ2-2; D is unclear. Germline CDR1 and CDR2: SGHDT and YYEEEE. This CDR3 is 14 amino acids long. V lost 0 bases and J 0 bases, leaving 3 bases between the germline ends. Full variable domain (remainder filled in from reference TRBV5-6 and TRBJ2-2): DAGVTQSPTHLIKTRGQQVTLRCSPKSGHDTVSWYQQALGQGPQFIFQYYEEEERQRGNFPDRFSGHQFPNYSSELNVNALLLGDSALYLCASSLGPNTGELFFGEGSRLTVL.

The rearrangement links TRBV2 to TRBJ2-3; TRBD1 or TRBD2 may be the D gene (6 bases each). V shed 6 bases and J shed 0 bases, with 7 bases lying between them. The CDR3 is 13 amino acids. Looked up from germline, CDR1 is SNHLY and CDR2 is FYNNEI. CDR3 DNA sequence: TGTGCCAGCAGGGGGGGCAGCACAGATACGCAGTATTTT. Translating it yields CASRGGSTDTQYF.

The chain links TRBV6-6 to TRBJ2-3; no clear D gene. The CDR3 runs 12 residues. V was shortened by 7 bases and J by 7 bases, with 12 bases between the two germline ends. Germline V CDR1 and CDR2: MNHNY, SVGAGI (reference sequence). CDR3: CASTPQGYTQYF. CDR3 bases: TGTGCCAGCACCCCCCAAGGGTATACGCAGTATTTT.

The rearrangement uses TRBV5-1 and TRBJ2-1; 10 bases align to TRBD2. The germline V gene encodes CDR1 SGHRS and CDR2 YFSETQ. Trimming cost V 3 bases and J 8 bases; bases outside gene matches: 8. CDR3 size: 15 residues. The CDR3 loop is CASSSLAGVSDEQFF. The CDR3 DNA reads TGCGCCAGCAGCTCTCTAGCGGGAGTAAGCGATGAGCAGTTCTTC.

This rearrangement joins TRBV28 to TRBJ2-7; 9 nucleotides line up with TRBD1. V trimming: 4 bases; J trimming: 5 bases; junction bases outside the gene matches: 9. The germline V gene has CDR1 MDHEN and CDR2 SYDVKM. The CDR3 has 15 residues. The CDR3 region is CASSSPPGQGNEQYF. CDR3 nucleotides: TGTGCCAGCAGTTCTCCGCCGGGACAGGGTAACGAGCAGTACTTC.

The CDR3 protein is CASSGNRGLDIQYF. CDR3 in DNA: TGTGCCAGCAGCGGTAACAGGGGTTTGGACATTCAGTACTTC. This chain uses TRBV6-6 with TRBJ2-4; 7 bases agree with TRBD1. Trimming removed 6 bases from V and 8 bases from J; junction bases left unmatched: 10. CDR3 length equals 14 residues. Germline CDR1 MNHNY, CDR2 SVGAGI (reference sequence).

The CDR3 nucleotides read TGTGCCAGCAGTATGTCCCGGGGGAATCAGCCCCAGCATTTT. It encodes CASSMSRGNQPQHF. The gene calls are TRBV6-1 and TRBJ1-5, with a weak D call TRBD1 (5 bases). CDR3 size: 14 residues. V lost 5 bases to trimming and J lost 4 bases, with 12 bases between them. Germline values: CDR1 MNHNS, CDR2 SASEGT.

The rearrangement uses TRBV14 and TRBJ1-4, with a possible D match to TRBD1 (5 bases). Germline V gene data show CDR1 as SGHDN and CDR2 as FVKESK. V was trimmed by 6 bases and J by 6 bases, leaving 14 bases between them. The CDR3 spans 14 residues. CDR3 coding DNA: TGTGCCAGCAGACTCGGGGGAACGGATGAAAAACTGTTTTTT. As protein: CASRLGGTDEKLFF.

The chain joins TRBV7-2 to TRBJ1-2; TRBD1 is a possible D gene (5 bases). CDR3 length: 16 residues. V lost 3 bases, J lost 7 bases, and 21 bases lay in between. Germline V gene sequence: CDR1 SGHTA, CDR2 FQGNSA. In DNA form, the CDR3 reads TGTGCCAGCAGCTTGCGGGTCTCGGCAGGGAAGAGTGGCTACACCTTC. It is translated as CASSLRVSAGKSGYTF.

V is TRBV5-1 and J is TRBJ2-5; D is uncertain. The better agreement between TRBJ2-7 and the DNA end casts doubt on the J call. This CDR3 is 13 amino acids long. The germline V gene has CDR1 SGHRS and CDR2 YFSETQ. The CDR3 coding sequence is TGCGCCAGCAGCCTCCCTCTCAGCGACGAGCAGTACTTC. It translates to CASSLPLSDEQYF.

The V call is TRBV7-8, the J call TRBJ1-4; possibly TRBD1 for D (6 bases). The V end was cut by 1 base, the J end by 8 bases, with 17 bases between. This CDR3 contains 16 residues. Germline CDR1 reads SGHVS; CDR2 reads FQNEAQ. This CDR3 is CASSLGYRESKEKLFF. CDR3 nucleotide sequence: TGTGCCAGCAGCTTAGGGTACAGGGAATCAAAGGAAAAACTGTTTTTT.

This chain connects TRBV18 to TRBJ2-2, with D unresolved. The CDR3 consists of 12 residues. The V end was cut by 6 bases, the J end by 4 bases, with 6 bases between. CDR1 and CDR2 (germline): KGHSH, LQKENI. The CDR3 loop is CASSPRTGELFF. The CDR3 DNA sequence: TGTGCCAGCTCCCCCCGCACCGGGGAGCTGTTTTTT.

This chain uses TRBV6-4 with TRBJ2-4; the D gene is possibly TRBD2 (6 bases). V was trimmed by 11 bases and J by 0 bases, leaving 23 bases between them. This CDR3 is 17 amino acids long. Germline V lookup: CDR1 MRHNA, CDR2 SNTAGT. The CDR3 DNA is TGTGCCGGCCCGACTAGGAGCCGGGTTCTAGCCAAAAACATTCAGTACTTC. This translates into CAGPTRSRVLAKNIQYF.

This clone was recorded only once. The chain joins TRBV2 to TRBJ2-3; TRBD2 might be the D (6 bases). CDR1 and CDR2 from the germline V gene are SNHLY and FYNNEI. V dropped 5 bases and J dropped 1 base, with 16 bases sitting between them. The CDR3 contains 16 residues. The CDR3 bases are TGTGCCAGCAGTAAGGGGTTGGGAGGCGGCACAGATACGCAGTATTTT. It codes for CASSKGLGGGTDTQYF.

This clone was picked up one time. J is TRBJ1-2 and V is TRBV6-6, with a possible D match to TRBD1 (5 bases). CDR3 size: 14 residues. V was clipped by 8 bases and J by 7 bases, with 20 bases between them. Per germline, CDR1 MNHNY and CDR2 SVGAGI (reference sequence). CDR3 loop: CASGIGKGIGGYTF. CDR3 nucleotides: TGTGCCAGCGGTATTGGAAAGGGGATAGGTGGCTACACCTTC.

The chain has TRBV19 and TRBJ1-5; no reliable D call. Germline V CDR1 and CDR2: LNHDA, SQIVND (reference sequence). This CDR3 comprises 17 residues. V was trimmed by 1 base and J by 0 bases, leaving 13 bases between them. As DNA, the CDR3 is TGTGCCAGTAGTATAGGCGTCAGTCGCCTTAGCAATCAGCCCCAGCATTTT. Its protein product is CASSIGVSRLSNQPQHF.